This entry lists 3 T cell receptor beta chains sequenced from one sample in a study of T cells after yellow fever vaccination (dated by TCRdb to about 2019). The sample's treatment or condition, from its label and the paper: live attenuated yellow fever vaccine strain. The library was prepared using 5' RACE. The sequencer listed for this sample is Illumina HiSeq 2500. TCRdb reran the public reads through fastp at Q25 and MiXCR, keeping productive beta chains. A single entry per CDR3 protein holds the most common genes and DNA from its merged rows. In this sample the table shows approximately 600,000 distinct CDR3 sequences, 9% to 15% of which occur a single time. The ten biggest clones cover more than 13% of the sample. This sample comprised PBMCs, obtained on the day of the yellow fever booster vaccination. These receptors all come from a man aged 25 to 45 who received the YFV17D yellow fever vaccine.

This clonotype is a singleton in its sample. V usage is TRBV10-3 and J usage is TRBJ2-7, with a possible D match to TRBD1 (6 bases). Trimming removed 0 bases from V and 2 bases from J, with 14 bases in between. This CDR3 spans 16 amino acids. Germline V gene data show CDR1 as ENHRY and CDR2 as SYGVKD. The CDR3 sequence is CAISESLGGRAYEQYF. CDR3 nucleotide sequence: TGTGCCATCAGTGAGTCTCTTGGGGGCCGAGCCTACGAGCAGTACTTC.

This clonotype was seen a handful of times. V usage is TRBV27 and J usage is TRBJ2-1; TRBD1 matches at 9 bases. Germline V gene data show CDR1 as MNHEY and CDR2 as SMNVEV (reference sequence). V trimming: 6 bases; J trimming: 8 bases; junction bases outside the gene matches: 11. This CDR3 spans 15 amino acids. DNA for the CDR3: TGTGCCAGCAGCTCTATGGGGGACAGGGCTTATGAGCAGTTCTTC. It specifies CASSSMGDRAYEQFF.

This clonotype was seen a few times. The genes are TRBV25-1 and TRBJ2-1; perhaps TRBD1 as D (5 bases). CDR1 and CDR2 from the germline V gene are MGHDK and SYGVNS. Trimming removed 4 bases from V and 7 bases from J, with 14 bases in between. This CDR3 has 14 amino acids. CDR3 sequence (DNA): TGTGCCAGCAGTGCCAGCAGGGTCGGGAATGAGCAGTTCTTC. Translating it yields CASSASRVGNEQFF. The full variable domain, in which reference TRBV25-1 and TRBJ2-1 provide the parts outside the CDR3, is EADIYQTPRYLVIGTGKKITLECSQTMGHDKMYWYQQDPGMELHLIHYSYGVNSTEKGDLSSESTVSRIRTEHFPLTLESARPSHTSQYLCASSASRVGNEQFFGPGTRLTVL.